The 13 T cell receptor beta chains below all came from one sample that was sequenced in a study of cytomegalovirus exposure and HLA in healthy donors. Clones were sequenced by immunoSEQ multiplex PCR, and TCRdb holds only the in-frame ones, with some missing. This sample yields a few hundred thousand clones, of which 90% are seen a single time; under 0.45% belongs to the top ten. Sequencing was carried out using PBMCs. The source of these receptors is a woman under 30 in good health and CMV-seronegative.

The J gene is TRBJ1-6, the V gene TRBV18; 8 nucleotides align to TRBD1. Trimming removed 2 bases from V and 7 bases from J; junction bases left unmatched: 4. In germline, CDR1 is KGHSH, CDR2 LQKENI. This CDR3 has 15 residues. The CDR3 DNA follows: TGTGCCAGCTCACCAGGGACAGGAGGGAATTCACCCCTCCACTTT. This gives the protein CASSPGTGGNSPLHF.

CDR3 sequence reads: CASSQGTSGGASTGELFF. The CDR3 nucleotides read TGCGCCAGCAGCCAAGGGACTAGCGGGGGGGCAAGCACCGGGGAGCTGTTTTTT. The chain recombines TRBV10-1 with TRBJ2-2, with 16 bases that match TRBD2. Per the germline V gene, CDR1 is WNHNN and CDR2 is SYGVQD (reference sequence). This CDR3 spans 18 amino acids. V was clipped by 6 bases and J by 4 bases; unmatched bases: 8.

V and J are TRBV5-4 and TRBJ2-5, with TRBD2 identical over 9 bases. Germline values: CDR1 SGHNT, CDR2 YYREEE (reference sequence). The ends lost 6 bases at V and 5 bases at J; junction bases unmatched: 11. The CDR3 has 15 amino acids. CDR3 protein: CASNPRGGADETQYF. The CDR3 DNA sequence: TGTGCCAGCAACCCTCGCGGGGGGGCCGACGAGACCCAGTACTTC. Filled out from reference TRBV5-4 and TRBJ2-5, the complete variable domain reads ETGVTQSPTHLIKTRGQQVTLRCSSQSGHNTVSWYQQALGQGPQFIFQYYREEENGRGNFPPRFSGLQFPNYSSELNVNALELDDSALYLCASNPRGGADETQYFGPGTRLLVL.

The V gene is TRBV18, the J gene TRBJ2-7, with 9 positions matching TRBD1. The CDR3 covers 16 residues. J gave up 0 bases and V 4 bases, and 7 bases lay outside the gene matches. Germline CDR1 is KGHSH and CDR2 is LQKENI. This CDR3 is CASSRRGTGRSYEQYF. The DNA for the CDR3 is TGTGCCAGCTCACGCAGAGGGACAGGGCGCTCCTACGAGCAGTACTTC.

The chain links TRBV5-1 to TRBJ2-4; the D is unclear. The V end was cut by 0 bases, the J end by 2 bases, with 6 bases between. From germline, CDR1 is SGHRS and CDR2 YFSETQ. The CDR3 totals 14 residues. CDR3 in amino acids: CASSLGETKNIQYF. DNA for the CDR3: TGCGCCAGCAGCTTGGGAGAAACCAAAAACATTCAGTACTTC.

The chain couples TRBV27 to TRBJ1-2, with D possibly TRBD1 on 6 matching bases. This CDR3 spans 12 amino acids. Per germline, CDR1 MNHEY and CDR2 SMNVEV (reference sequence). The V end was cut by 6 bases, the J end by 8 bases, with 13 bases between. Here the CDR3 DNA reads TGTGCCAGCAGCTTCTCAGGGGTCGGCTACACCTTC. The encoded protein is CASSFSGVGYTF.

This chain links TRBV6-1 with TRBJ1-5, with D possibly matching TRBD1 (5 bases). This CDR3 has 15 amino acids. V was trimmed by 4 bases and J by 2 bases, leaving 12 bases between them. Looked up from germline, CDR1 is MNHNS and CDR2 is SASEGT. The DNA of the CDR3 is TGTGCCAGCAGTGGTCTACAGGCCCGCAATCAGCCCCAGCATTTT. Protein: CASSGLQARNQPQHF.

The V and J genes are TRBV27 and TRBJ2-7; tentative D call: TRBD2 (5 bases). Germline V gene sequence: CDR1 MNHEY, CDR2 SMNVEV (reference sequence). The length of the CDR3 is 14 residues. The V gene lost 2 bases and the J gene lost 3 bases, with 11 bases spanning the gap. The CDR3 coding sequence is TGTGCCAGCAGTTTAGCGGGTCCGCACTACGAGCAGTACTTC. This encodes CASSLAGPHYEQYF.

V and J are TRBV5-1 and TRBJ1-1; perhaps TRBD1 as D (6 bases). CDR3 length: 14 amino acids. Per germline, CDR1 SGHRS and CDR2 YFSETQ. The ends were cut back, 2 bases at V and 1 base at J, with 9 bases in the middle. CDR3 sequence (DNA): TGCGCCAGCAGCTTACAGGGTCGGAACACTGAAGCTTTCTTT. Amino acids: CASSLQGRNTEAFF.

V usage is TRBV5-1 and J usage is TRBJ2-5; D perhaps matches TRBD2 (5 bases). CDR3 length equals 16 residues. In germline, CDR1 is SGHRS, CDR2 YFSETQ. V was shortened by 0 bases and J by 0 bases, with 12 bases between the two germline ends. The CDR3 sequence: CASSLVQDSYQETQYF. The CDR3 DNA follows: TGCGCCAGCAGCTTGGTCCAGGACTCGTACCAAGAGACCCAGTACTTC.

The CDR3 DNA is TGCAGCGTTGAGGCTGCTAGCGGGGGGACGGGGGGTACGCAGTATTTT. This codes for CSVEAASGGTGGTQYF. The chain recombines TRBV29-1 with TRBJ2-3; 11 bases map to TRBD2. V lost 3 bases to trimming and J lost 8 bases; unmatched junction nucleotides: 13. The CDR3 consists of 16 residues. CDR1 and CDR2 from the germline V gene are SQVTM and ANQGSEA.

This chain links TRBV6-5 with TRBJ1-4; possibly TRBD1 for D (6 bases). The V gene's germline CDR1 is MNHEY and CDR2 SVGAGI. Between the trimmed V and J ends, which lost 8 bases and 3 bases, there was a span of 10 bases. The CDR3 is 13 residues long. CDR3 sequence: CASGAGANEKLFF. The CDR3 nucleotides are TGTGCCAGCGGTGCAGGGGCTAATGAAAAACTGTTTTTT.

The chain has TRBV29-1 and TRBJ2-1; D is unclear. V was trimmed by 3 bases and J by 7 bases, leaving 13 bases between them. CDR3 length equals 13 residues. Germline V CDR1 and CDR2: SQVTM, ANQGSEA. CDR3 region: CSVDYLDSNEQFF. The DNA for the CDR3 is TGCAGCGTTGATTATTTAGATTCTAATGAGCAGTTCTTC.